This record looks at one TCR beta chain sequence and its context. Its antigen is not known. TCRdb re-derived calls from the reads in MiXCR, one entry per CDR3 protein. This table holds 640,000 or so distinct CDR3 sequences, about 33% found once. There are 13 residues in the CDR3. The ends were cut back, 5 bases at V and 3 bases at J, with 11 bases in the middle. The germline V gene encodes CDR1 SGHTA and CDR2 FQGNSA. The entry originates in a study of T cell repertoires in cytomegalovirus infection. Here the sequenced sample was cultured PBMCs, taken from culture after CMV antigen stimulation. The receptor was derived from a human donor in good health (CMV status not recorded). Some clones in this sample may be carry-over from other donors' samples. The chain combines TRBV7-2 with TRBJ2-7; unclear D gene. The DNA of the CDR3 is TGTGCCAGCAGCACGGCAGGATTCTACGAGCAGTACTTC. Its protein product is CASSTAGFYEQYF.